This T cell receptor beta chain was sequenced in a study of identical twins. CDR1 and CDR2 from the germline V gene are ENHRY and SYGVKD. This CDR3 is built from 14 residues. The germline V and J ends were trimmed by 3 bases and 1 base, with 7 bases remaining between them. Each CDR3 protein gets one entry after TCRdb re-called the 5' RACE reads with MiXCR. Of some 270,000 distinct CDR3 sequences in the sample, about 8.9% were seen once. This clonotype was counted between two and nine times. The same sample was also used in a study of yellow fever vaccine responses in identical twins.

The TCR originated in a woman aged 18-29 years in good health. The sample consisted of CD8+ T cells sorted from blood. This chain uses TRBV10-3 with TRBJ2-1; D unresolved. The chain's CDR3 is CAISDKESYNEQFF. In nucleotides, the CDR3 is TGTGCCATCAGTGATAAGGAGTCCTACAATGAGCAGTTCTTC.